Shown below are 26 T cell receptor beta chains from a single sample sequenced in a study of T cell repertoires in cytomegalovirus infection. TCRdb re-called the reads through MiXCR, storing one row per CDR3 protein. Of 650,000 to 900,000 distinct CDR3 sequences listed, roughly 33% were seen once; the top ten hold roughly an eighth. These TCRs are of unknown antigen specificity. Sample: cultured CD8+ T cells from PBMCs, taken from culture after CMV antigen stimulation. The receptors here all came from a human donor in good health (CMV status not recorded). Some clones in this sample may be carry-over from other donors' samples.

The sample holds a few counts of this clonotype. V usage is TRBV12-3 or TRBV12-4 and J usage is TRBJ2-3; D is ambiguous. The CDR3 length is 17 residues. Trimming removed 0 bases from V and 2 bases from J, with 15 bases in between. The CDR3 region is CASSLALANLNTDTQYF. In nucleotides, the CDR3 is TGTGCCAGCAGTTTAGCGCTGGCTAATTTGAACACAGATACGCAGTATTTT.

The chain links TRBV10-3 to TRBJ2-1; TRBD2 aligns across 9 bases. CDR3 length: 15 amino acids. J lost 6 bases, V lost 5 bases, and 8 bases had no gene match. Germline V gene lookup returns CDR1 ENHRY and CDR2 SYGVKD. DNA of the CDR3: TGTGCCATCAGTACTCCGGGACTAGCACGCAATGAGCAGTTCTTC. Translating it yields CAISTPGLARNEQFF.

This clonotype was counted between two and nine times. The chain uses TRBV11-3 and TRBJ2-3; the D is unclear. Germline loops: CDR1 SGHNT, CDR2 YENEEA. Trimming cost V 3 bases and J 4 bases, with 8 bases left between them. The CDR3 spans 13 residues. This CDR3 is CASSFTLSDTQYF. In DNA form, the CDR3 reads TGTGCCAGCAGCTTTACTCTCTCAGATACGCAGTATTTT.

This clonotype was seen more than once but under ten times. V usage is TRBV20-1 and J usage is TRBJ2-5, with D possibly being TRBD2 (5 bases). The germline V and J ends were trimmed by 4 bases and 3 bases, with 12 bases remaining between them. The CDR3 runs 13 residues. Germline CDR1 DFQATT, CDR2 SNEGSKA (reference sequence). The CDR3 is CSANVVREETQYF. The CDR3 DNA follows: TGCAGTGCTAACGTGGTGCGGGAAGAGACCCAGTACTTC.

In this sample, this clonotype turned up a few times. The chain is built from TRBV4-3 and TRBJ1-6; D is ambiguous. This CDR3 region has 19 residues. Trimming took off 0 bases at V and 0 bases at J, with 15 bases between the two ends. Germline CDR1 is LGHNA and CDR2 is YSLEER. CDR3 bases: TGCGCCAGCAGCCAAGATCGGGGAGCCCGGAGCTCCTATAATTCACCCCTCCACTTT. Translated: CASSQDRGARSSYNSPLHF.

This clonotype was seen a handful of times. The chain joins TRBV19 to TRBJ1-1; a possible D gene is TRBD1 (6 bases). CDR3 size: 17 residues. CDR1 LNHDA and CDR2 SQIVND come from the germline V gene (reference sequence). V dropped 0 bases and J dropped 2 bases, with 16 bases sitting between them. The CDR3 bases are TGTGCCAGTAGTATAGAACCGGGACACCCTACAAACACTGAAGCTTTCTTT. Its protein is CASSIEPGHPTNTEAFF. The full variable domain, in which reference TRBV19 and TRBJ1-1 provide the parts outside the CDR3, is DGGITQSPKYLFRKEGQNVTLSCEQNLNHDAMYWYRQDPGQGLRLIYYSQIVNDFQKGDIAEGYSVSREKKESFPLTVTSAQKNPTAFYLCASSIEPGHPTNTEAFFGQGTRLTVV.

This clonotype was seen only a few times. This chain joins TRBV13 and TRBJ2-7; 11 nucleotides line up with TRBD2. This CDR3 region has 18 residues. CDR1 and CDR2 (germline): PRHDT, FYEKMQ (reference sequence). V lost 5 bases to trimming and J lost 1 base; unmatched junction nucleotides: 13. CDR3 region: CASSPGGSGGAPSYEQYF. For the CDR3, the DNA is TGTGCCAGCAGCCCAGGGGGTAGCGGGGGGGCACCGTCCTACGAGCAGTACTTC.

The chain recombines TRBV7-9 with TRBJ1-4; 7 bases are a match to TRBD1. Germline CDR1 and CDR2: SEHNR and FQNEAQ (reference sequence). The CDR3 has 15 residues. J was trimmed by 4 bases and V by 5 bases; bases with no gene match: 7. The CDR3 sequence is CASSPRQGDNEKLFF. CDR3 in DNA: TGTGCCAGCAGCCCCCGACAGGGCGATAATGAAAAACTGTTTTTT.

V is TRBV7-6 and J is TRBJ1-1; D is perhaps TRBD1 (6 bases). Trimming took off 5 bases at V and 6 bases at J, with 16 bases between the two ends. Germline V gives CDR1 SGHVS, CDR2 FNYEAQ. The CDR3 has 14 residues. The CDR3 DNA reads as TGTGCCAGCAGCCCAGGGGTAGGAGGAGCTGAAGCTTTCTTT. Translated, it gives CASSPGVGGAEAFF.

This clonotype has only a few counts. The chain is built from TRBV11-2 and TRBJ2-7; D unresolved. Germline CDR1 SGHAT, CDR2 FQNNGV. The CDR3 spans 14 residues. Trimming left V 1 base short and J 0 bases short, with 7 bases between. As DNA, the CDR3 is TGTGCCAGCAGCTTAGCAATGGTCTCCTACGAGCAGTACGTC. It codes for CASSLAMVSYEQYV.

The chain employs TRBV7-6 and TRBJ2-3; possible D gene TRBD1, 5 bases. V lost 4 bases and J 2 bases, leaving 13 bases between the germline ends. Germline CDR1 is SGHVS and CDR2 is FNYEAQ. The CDR3 spans 15 residues. CDR3 region: CASSWTRKFTDTQYF. The CDR3 coding sequence is TGTGCCAGCAGCTGGACACGTAAATTCACAGATACGCAGTATTTT.

This rearrangement joins TRBV6-2 or TRBV6-3 to TRBJ2-2, with D possibly TRBD1 on 6 matching bases. The V and J ends lost 0 bases and 10 bases respectively, with 15 bases between them. CDR3 length equals 15 residues. Germline V gene sequence: CDR1 MNHEY, CDR2 SVGEGT. CDR3 sequence (DNA): TGTGCCAGCAGTTACTCGACGCTTTCAGGGGTGGAGCTGTTTTTT. Encoded protein: CASSYSTLSGVELFF.

This rearrangement joins TRBV15 to TRBJ2-7; 7 nucleotides agree with TRBD2. CDR1 is LNHNV, CDR2 YYDKDF, per germline (reference sequence). There are 18 residues in the CDR3. With V trimmed by 0 bases and J by 1 base, 12 bases remained unmatched. The CDR3 nucleotides read TGTGCCACCAGCAGAGATCCCGCCCGGGGGGATCCGTCCTACGAGCAGTACTTC. As protein: CATSRDPARGDPSYEQYF.

For this clonotype: A read error may account for a junction end that differs from germline. This chain connects TRBV7-9 to TRBJ2-5, with 11 bases fitting TRBD2. The CDR3 contains 15 residues. Germline loops: CDR1 SEHNR, CDR2 FQNEAQ (reference sequence). The CDR3 protein is CASSIGTSGKETKYF. The DNA of the CDR3 is TGTGCCAGCAGCATCGGGACTAGCGGCAAAGAGACCAAGTACTTC.

The sample holds a few counts of this clonotype. The V gene is TRBV5-6, the J gene TRBJ1-2, with no clear D. The germline V and J ends were trimmed by 4 bases and 4 bases, with 17 bases remaining between them. The CDR3 spans 15 residues. Germline assignment: CDR1 SGHDT and CDR2 YYEEEE. CDR3 protein: CASSRTRARAYGYTF. DNA of the CDR3: TGTGCCAGCAGCCGGACCCGGGCGCGGGCCTATGGCTACACCTTC. The full variable domain, with the rest looked up from reference TRBV5-6 and TRBJ1-2, is DAGVTQSPTHLIKTRGQQVTLRCSPKSGHDTVSWYQQALGQGPQFIFQYYEEEERQRGNFPDRFSGHQFPNYSSELNVNALLLGDSALYLCASSRTRARAYGYTFGSGTRLTVV.

The chain employs TRBV4-1 and TRBJ2-1, with D possibly matching TRBD2 (6 bases). Trimming stripped 1 base from V and 0 bases from J, with 16 bases between. This CDR3 is 18 amino acids long. Germline V gene lookup returns CDR1 MGHRA and CDR2 YSYEKL. In DNA, the CDR3 is TGCGCCAGCAGCCAAGCTTCGGACCGGAGGGCCTCCTACAATGAGCAGTTCTTC. It is translated as CASSQASDRRASYNEQFF.

This clonotype was counted a few times. CDR3 amino acids: CATSDLEGVVTGELFF. The CDR3 bases are TGTGCCACCAGTGATTTAGAGGGGGTTGTTACCGGGGAGCTGTTTTTT. The chain recombines TRBV24-1 with TRBJ2-2, with D possibly being TRBD1 (6 bases). CDR1 is KGHDR, CDR2 SFDVKD, per germline. The CDR3 is 16 residues long. Trimming stripped 1 base from V and 5 bases from J, with 13 bases between.

This clonotype was seen repeatedly, ten times or more. This sequence joins TRBV7-6 and TRBJ2-1; possibly TRBD2 for D (5 bases). V was shortened by 1 base and J by 0 bases, with 19 bases between the two germline ends. The CDR3 extends over 19 amino acids. The V gene's germline CDR1 is SGHVS and CDR2 FNYEAQ. The CDR3 DNA sequence: TGTGCCAGCAGCTTAGTTGTTTCGGGGTTCAAGGACTCCTACAATGAGCAGTTCTTC. This translates into CASSLVVSGFKDSYNEQFF.

This clonotype was picked up a small number of times. This chain connects TRBV2 to TRBJ2-7; perhaps TRBD1 as D (6 bases). Trimming cost V 3 bases and J 6 bases, with 9 bases left between them. Germline CDR1 reads SNHLY; CDR2 reads FYNNEI. CDR3 length: 12 residues. CDR3: CASSDYRVEQYF. CDR3 nucleotide sequence: TGTGCCAGCAGTGACTACAGGGTCGAGCAGTACTTC.

This clonotype has just a few counts. The chain links TRBV7-6 to TRBJ2-1; D tentatively fits TRBD1 or TRBD2 (5 bases each). The CDR3 has 14 residues. Germline values: CDR1 SGHVS, CDR2 FNYEAQ. The V end was cut by 5 bases, the J end by 8 bases, with 16 bases between. This chain's CDR3 is CASSPLTVGDEQFF. The DNA of the CDR3 is TGTGCCAGCAGCCCACTGACCGTGGGGGATGAGCAGTTCTTC.

In this sample, this clonotype turned up a few times. V and J are TRBV15 and TRBJ1-1; 8 positions agree with TRBD1. In germline, CDR1 is LNHNV, CDR2 YYDKDF (reference sequence). The junction had 1 base not matched to a gene; V was cut back by 3 bases and J by 4 bases. CDR3 length: 13 amino acids. The CDR3 region has the DNA TGTGCCACCAGCAGGACAGGGGCCACTGAAGCTTTCTTT. Its protein product is CATSRTGATEAFF.

This clonotype was seen a few times. A single base separates this from a much larger clone, so it may be a read error. The rearrangement links TRBV6-2 or TRBV6-3 to TRBJ1-2, with D hard to call. The CDR3 runs to 12 residues. Germline CDR1 MNHEY, CDR2 SVGEGT. The CDR3 spells CVSTRAGSGYTF. For the CDR3, the DNA is TGTGTCAGCACCAGAGCGGGGTCCGGCTACACCTTC.

This clonotype was counted between two and nine times. The CDR3 DNA follows: TGTGCCAGCAGCTTAACTACAAACACCGGGGAGCTGTTTTTT. Translating it yields CASSLTTNTGELFF. This chain uses TRBV7-3 with TRBJ2-2; D remains unclear. CDR1 is SGHTA, CDR2 FQGTGA, per germline. V was shortened by 0 bases and J by 2 bases, with 4 bases between the two germline ends. This CDR3 contains 14 residues.

This rearrangement joins TRBV5-5 to TRBJ2-7; the D gene is possibly TRBD2 (5 bases). Trimming left V 0 bases short and J 5 bases short, with 12 bases between. Germline lookup yields CDR1 SGHKS and CDR2 YYEKEE (reference sequence). The CDR3 totals 14 residues. The CDR3 spells CASSLALGVHEQYV. CDR3 sequence (DNA): TGTGCCAGCAGCTTGGCCCTGGGAGTGCACGAGCAGTACGTC.

This clonotype was recorded many times. The chain couples TRBV28 to TRBJ1-1; D gene uncertain. Trimming took off 6 bases at V and 0 bases at J, with 11 bases between the two ends. CDR3 length: 14 amino acids. Germline assignment: CDR1 MDHEN and CDR2 SYDVKM. This CDR3 is CASSLRGLNTEAFF. CDR3 nucleotides: TGTGCCAGCAGCTTAAGAGGGTTGAACACTGAAGCTTTCTTT.

There are a few counts of this clonotype. V and J are TRBV6-2 or TRBV6-3 and TRBJ2-7; D remains unclear. Trimming stripped 5 bases from V and 1 base from J, with 9 bases between. Germline CDR1 MNHEY, CDR2 SVGEGT. The CDR3 sequence is 13 residues long. In DNA form, the CDR3 reads TGTGCCAGCAGTACAAGTAGGTCCTACGAGCAGTACGTC. Amino acids: CASSTSRSYEQYV.